The rows below give T cell receptor beta chains drawn from one sample of a study of blood T cell repertoires in COVID-19. Sequencing used immunoSEQ multiplex PCR; TCRdb keeps in-frame clones, though not all of them. The table has roughly 380,000 clones, 75% to 90% seen once. Sequencing was performed on peripheral blood. Source of these receptors: a woman aged 40-49 years with COVID-19, enrolled during active disease. CDR3s leave out the opening cysteine and the closing phenylalanine or tryptophan. Fields, in order: V gene, CDR3 protein.

>TRBV11-2
ASTRDRAVGYT
>TRBV25-1
ASTAGWNEQF
>TRBV28
ATLPRGSGYGYT
>TRBV10-2
ATRETSGSAYEQY
>TRBV4-1
ASSQTGLTQPQH
>TRBV19
ASANRVPEGKLF
>TRBV29-1
SVDTTGIYNEQF
>TRBV6-2/TRBV6-3
ASSYFGTSGNNEQF
>TRBV2
ASSEAYRQGSYEQY
>TRBV27
ASSLGWGPQPQH
>TRBV5-1
ASSLEFEDTEAF
>TRBV5-1
ASSPDTGNTIY